This T cell receptor beta chain was profiled in a study of T cell responses to AZD1222 COVID-19 vaccine. Study-wide findings and caveats: Repertoire sampling was restricted to post-peak T cell response timepoints. At baseline, seropositivity was found in only a handful of AZD1222 recipients.

The repertoire was sequenced with immunoSEQ multiplex PCR; TCRdb's copy has only in-frame clones and lacks some. Of roughly 200,000 clones listed, 85% to 95% are singletons. About this clone itself: The antigen remains unidentified.

The germline gives CDR1 ENHRY, CDR2 SYGVKD. Trimming took off 0 bases at V and 8 bases at J, with 10 bases between the two ends. The CDR3 has 14 amino acids. The TCR sequence derives from an adult in good health. The V call is TRBV10-3, the J call TRBJ1-4; possibly TRBD1 for D (5 bases). This specimen was peripheral blood, taken on day 0 of AZD1222 vaccination. CDR3 coding DNA: TGTGCCATCAGTGAGTCCGAGGGACGGGAAAAACTGTTTTTT. Its protein product is CAISESEGREKLFF.